A selection of T cell receptor beta chains follows, all from one sample in a study of T cell responses to AZD1222 COVID-19 vaccine. Measured with immunoSEQ multiplex PCR; TCRdb has only the in-frame clones, and not every one. The sample gives fewer than 140,000 clones, roughly 87% of which show up once; less than 10% is in the top ten. The starting material was peripheral blood, obtained 28 days after the second AZD1222 dose. The receptors here all came from an adult who received the AZD1222 COVID-19 vaccine. Both conserved end residues are part of each CDR3. D genes are given only for firm matches. Where a row states a size, it is once, few, many or the class of an expanded clone; other rows omit it.

V gene	clone size	D gene	CDR3 length	J gene	CDR3 protein	CDR3 DNA
TRBV29-1	.	.	12	TRBJ1-2	CSGLTENYGYTF	TGCAGCGGCCTGACAGAGAACTATGGCTACACCTTC
TRBV6-5	once	.	15	TRBJ1-3	CASSYSGHSGNTIYF	TGTGCCAGCAGTTACTCAGGGCACTCTGGAAACACCATATATTTT
TRBV6-1	.	.	14	TRBJ1-1	CASSEGMKNTEAFF	TGTGCCAGCAGTGAAGGGATGAAGAACACTGAAGCTTTCTTT
TRBV2	.	.	14	TRBJ2-3	CASSDVRFTDTQYF	TGTGCCAGCAGTGATGTCAGGTTCACAGATACGCAGTATTTT
TRBV4-1	.	.	18	TRBJ1-1	CASSQVRQARVVQTEAFF	TGCGCCAGCAGCCAAGTTCGGCAGGCAAGGGTCGTACAGACTGAAGCTTTCTTT
TRBV12-5	.	TRBD1	15	TRBJ1-5	CASGLTGGGNQPQHF	TGTGCTAGTGGTCTGACAGGGGGTGGCAATCAGCCCCAGCATTTT
TRBV27	.	.	12	TRBJ2-2	CASSLGSGELFF	TGTGCCAGCAGCCTGGGGTCCGGGGAGCTGTTTTTT
TRBV27	.	TRBD1	14	TRBJ1-3	CASSTGVGGNTIYF	TGTGCCAGCAGCACAGGGGTGGGGGGAAACACCATATATTTT
TRBV10-3	.	TRBD2	14	TRBJ2-5	CAIGSRGEQETQYF	TGTGCCATCGGTTCGCGGGGGGAACAAGAGACCCAGTACTTC
TRBV24-1	.	TRBD1	19	TRBJ1-3	CATSNLRGDRAYPGNTIYF	TGTGCCACCAGTAATTTGAGGGGGGACAGGGCGTATCCTGGAAACACCATATATTTT
TRBV12-3/TRBV12-4	.	TRBD1	13	TRBJ1-2	CASSHTDRGGYTF	TGTGCCAGCAGTCATACGGACAGGGGTGGCTACACCTTC